A selection of T cell receptor beta chains follows, all from one sample in a study of graft-versus-host responses after intestinal transplantation. The protocol was immunoSEQ multiplex PCR, while the TCRdb copy is restricted to in-frame clones and leaves out a portion. The table records roughly 40,000 clones, roughly nine tenths of them present only once. The sequencing used PBMCs, collected 524 days after transplant. The receptors here all came from a human patient who received an intestinal transplant, so some T cells may come from the graft donor. The CDR3 runs from the conserved cysteine through the conserved F or W. D genes are given only for firm matches. The size of a clone is reported for some rows only, either as once, few or many, or as a class for expanded clones.

D	size	V	J	DNA	CDR3
TRBD1	.	TRBV5-5	TRBJ2-2	TGTGCCAGCAGCCGGACAGGAGTTATCCTCACCGGGGAGCTGTTTTTT	CASSRTGVILTGELFF
TRBD2	.	TRBV7-2	TRBJ2-7	TGTGCCAGCAGCTTCAGTACTAGCGGGAGCTACGAGCAGTACTTC	CASSFSTSGSYEQYF
TRBD1	.	TRBV18	TRBJ1-4	TGTGCCAGCTCAAACAGGGGCCCAGGTCTGTTTTTT	CASSNRGPGLFF
.	.	TRBV30	TRBJ2-1	TGTGCCTGGAGTGAGGGTGGGCGGCGCTCCTACAATGAGCAGTTCTTC	CAWSEGGRRSYNEQFF
.	.	TRBV7-3	TRBJ2-7	TGTGCCAGCAGCTCCGCAGGGGTAAGGGCGGCCCGGTCTACCTACGAGCAGTACTTC	CASSSAGVRAARSTYEQYF
.	.	TRBV20-1	TRBJ1-4	TGCAGTGCTAGTCAGGAGTTCAAACTGTTTTTT	CSASQEFKLFF
TRBD2	.	TRBV7-3	TRBJ2-3	TGTGCCAGCAGCCCCCGAATAGCGGGAGAATCGACAGATACGCAGTATTTT	CASSPRIAGESTDTQYF
.	.	TRBV6-5	TRBJ2-1	TGTGCCAGCAGTTACGAGCCAGCTTCCTACAATGAGCAGTTCTTC	CASSYEPASYNEQFF
.	.	TRBV30	TRBJ2-2	TGTGCCTGGAGTAGGCAGGCGAACACCGGGGAGCTGTTTTTT	CAWSRQANTGELFF
TRBD2	.	TRBV5-6	TRBJ2-7	TGTGCCAGCACAGATAGCGGGAGCCCCTACGAGCAGTACTTC	CASTDSGSPYEQYF
.	.	TRBV4-2	TRBJ1-1	TGTGCCAGCAGCACGGGGGGGCACACTGAAGCTTTCTTT	CASSTGGHTEAFF
TRBD1	.	TRBV11-2	TRBJ2-7	TGTGCCAGCAACTCGGCCGGGACAGGGCGCTCCGGGCAGTACTTC	CASNSAGTGRSGQYF
.	.	TRBV2	TRBJ1-1	TGTGCCAGCAGTGAATTTGGGTCAGGGAGAAGCACTGAAGCTTTCTTT	CASSEFGSGRSTEAFF
TRBD1	.	TRBV7-3	TRBJ2-4	TGTGCCAGCAGCTTATTTACAGGGGACATTCAGTACTTC	CASSLFTGDIQYF
.	once	TRBV19	TRBJ2-1	TGTGCCAGTAGTATGGACGGAGCCTACAATGAGCAGTTCTTC	CASSMDGAYNEQFF
.	.	TRBV5-1	TRBJ2-5	TGCGCCAGCAGCTTAAGACAAGAGACCCAGTACTTC	CASSLRQETQYF
.	.	TRBV6-4	TRBJ2-3	TGTGCCAGCAGTGACCTCGGCGGTTCAGATACGCAGTATTTT	CASSDLGGSDTQYF
TRBD2	.	TRBV6-5	TRBJ2-1	TGTGCCAGCAGTCTACTAGCGGCGTACAATGAGCAGTTCTTC	CASSLLAAYNEQFF
TRBD1	.	TRBV6-5	TRBJ2-7	TGTGCCAGCAGCTCAGACAGGGGGCGCTACGAGCAGTACTTC	CASSSDRGRYEQYF
.	.	TRBV19	TRBJ1-5	TGTGCCAGTAGCCTAACGGGGAGCAATCAGCCCCAGCATTTT	CASSLTGSNQPQHF
.	.	TRBV18	TRBJ1-1	TGTGCCAGCTCACCAGCTGGCAGGCCCACTGAAGCTTTCTTT	CASSPAGRPTEAFF
.	.	TRBV18	TRBJ2-7	TGTGCCAGCTCTCGCGATAACTCCTACGAGCAGTACTTC	CASSRDNSYEQYF
.	.	TRBV28	TRBJ1-4	TGTGCCAGCAGTCCTAATAGTGAAAAACTGTTTTTT	CASSPNSEKLFF
.	once	TRBV5-4	TRBJ1-1	TGTGCCAGCAGCCAAGAGCTCAACAGGAACACTGAAGCTTTCTTT	CASSQELNRNTEAFF
.	.	TRBV5-1	TRBJ1-2	TGCGCCAGCAGCTCGGGGGAGTACTATGGCTACACCTTC	CASSSGEYYGYTF
.	.	TRBV27	TRBJ1-1	TGTGCCAGCAGTTTTAACAGAGGCTTAGAAGCTTTCTTT	CASSFNRGLEAFF
.	.	TRBV2	TRBJ1-5	TGTGCCAGCAGCGAAAGGTTACATAGCAATCAGCCCCAGCATTTT	CASSERLHSNQPQHF
TRBD2	.	TRBV28	TRBJ2-3	TGTGCCAGCAGTGCATCCCTGGGACTAGCGGGAGGGCTCCCTCTGTATACGCAGTATTTT	CASSASLGLAGGLPLYTQYF
TRBD1	.	TRBV28	TRBJ1-3	TGTGCCAGCAGTTTTTTAACTACAGGGGAGGCCGGAAACACCATATATTTT	CASSFLTTGEAGNTIYF
.	few	TRBV5-1	TRBJ2-7	TGCGCCAGCAACACGGGAGTCGGGACCTACGAGCAGTACTTC	CASNTGVGTYEQYF
.	.	TRBV2	TRBJ1-1	TGTGCCAGCAGTGACGTAGAACGGAGGTTCACTGAAGCTTTCTTT	CASSDVERRFTEAFF
.	.	TRBV2	TRBJ1-4	TGTGCCAGCAGTGAAGCGCTATGGGCAACTAATGAAAAACTGTTTTTT	CASSEALWATNEKLFF
TRBD2	.	TRBV4-1	TRBJ2-1	TGCGCCAGCAGCCCACGGACTAGCGGATCCTACAATGAGCAGTTCTTC	CASSPRTSGSYNEQFF
.	once	TRBV4-1	TRBJ1-5	TGCGCCAGCAGCCAAGTAGGGGCAGGCAATCAGCCCCAGCATTTT	CASSQVGAGNQPQHF
.	once	TRBV4-1	TRBJ2-1	TGCGCCAGCAGCCCGCTAGGACTGGCGAATGAGCAGTTCTTC	CASSPLGLANEQFF